The 3 T cell receptor beta chains given below trace back to one sample, sequenced in a study of T cell changes during pregnancy in multiple sclerosis. Clones were sequenced by immunoSEQ multiplex PCR, and TCRdb holds only the in-frame ones, with some missing. The data hold about 44,000 clones, with around 93% observed a single time. The input for sequencing was CD4+ T cells from peripheral blood mononuclear cells, taken in the third trimester of pregnancy. Every receptor here comes from a female donor with multiple sclerosis, enrolled in a pregnancy study.

This chain connects TRBV2 to TRBJ2-5, with D tentatively TRBD2 (6 bases). Near its end, the DNA agrees better with TRBJ2-7, so the J call may be wrong. The CDR3 sequence is 14 residues long. Germline assignment: CDR1 SNHLY and CDR2 FYNNEI. The DNA of the CDR3 is TGTGCCAGCAGGGACCGGGAGACCTCCTACGAGCAGTACTTC. Its protein is CASRDRETSYEQYF.

CDR3: CATSSNRATGLREQYF. CDR3 nucleotides: TGTGCCACCAGCAGCAATCGTGCGACGGGACTACGGGAGCAGTACTTC. This chain joins TRBV15 and TRBJ2-7; 7 bases agree with TRBD2. The V and J ends lost 3 bases and 7 bases, in that order; junction bases with no gene match: 15. The germline V gene has CDR1 LNHNV and CDR2 YYDKDF (reference sequence). This CDR3 region has 16 residues.

The chain uses TRBV28 and TRBJ2-7, with TRBD1 identical over 8 bases. Trimming cost V 6 bases and J 3 bases; bases outside gene matches: 4. This CDR3 spans 13 amino acids. Germline-derived CDR1 and CDR2 are MDHEN and SYDVKM. CDR3 sequence (DNA): TGTGCCAGCAGGTCAGGGGGCCACTACGAGCAGTACTTC. Residues: CASRSGGHYEQYF.